Below, 2 T cell receptor beta chains from the same sample are listed, as sequenced in a study of T cell responses to AZD1222 COVID-19 vaccine. Using immunoSEQ multiplex PCR, the repertoire was profiled, and TCRdb retains in-frame clones only, with some absent. The repertoire includes about 76,000 clones, roughly 80% of them detected once, and roughly a quarter sits in the top ten. Specimen: peripheral blood, collected 28 days after the second dose of the MenACWY control vaccine. The receptors were sampled from an adult who received the MenACWY meningococcal vaccine as a control.

CDR3 bases: TGCGCCAGCAGCTTTGACAGGGGGACAGATACGCAGTATTTT. This translates into CASSFDRGTDTQYF. The chain recombines TRBV5-1 with TRBJ2-3; TRBD1 matches at 9 bases. Germline V gene sequence: CDR1 SGHRS, CDR2 YFSETQ. J lost 3 bases, V lost 2 bases, and 1 base had no gene match. CDR3 length equals 14 residues.

In this sample, this clone turned up once. V and J are TRBV11-2 and TRBJ2-1; tentatively, D is TRBD2 (7 bases). Trimming cost V 1 base and J 4 bases, with 11 bases left between them. Germline values: CDR1 SGHAT, CDR2 FQNNGV. The CDR3 consists of 15 residues. This CDR3 is CASSLVRGAYNEQFF. Here the CDR3 DNA reads TGTGCCAGCAGCTTAGTTCGGGGGGCGTACAATGAGCAGTTCTTC.